This TCR beta chain is drawn from a study of beta chain features in type 1 diabetes. CDR3 length equals 15 residues. Germline lookup yields CDR1 SGDLS and CDR2 YYNGEE. Unmatched junction bases numbered 3, after V lost 2 bases and J lost 1 base. Sequenced material consisted of expressed TCRB transcripts (all of the isolated RNA was reverse transcribed). TCRdb's copy holds only in-frame clones and misses some; the assay was immunoSEQ multiplex PCR. The sample carries 390,000 or so clones, approximately 14% recorded once. The source of this sequence is a man aged 30 to 39 in good health. What was sequenced was naive CD4+ T cells from blood. This rearrangement joins TRBV9 to TRBJ2-3; 8 positions agree with TRBD1. CDR3 amino acids: CASSVRTGRTDTQYF. In DNA, the CDR3 is TGTGCCAGCAGCGTCCGGACAGGGCGCACAGATACGCAGTATTTT. The variable domain in full, completed from reference TRBV9 and TRBJ2-3, reads DSGVTQTPKHLITATGQRVTLRCSPRSGDLSVYWYQQSLDQGLQFLIQYYNGEERAKGNILERFSAQQFPDLHSELNLSSLELGDSALYFCASSVRTGRTDTQYFGPGTRLTVL.